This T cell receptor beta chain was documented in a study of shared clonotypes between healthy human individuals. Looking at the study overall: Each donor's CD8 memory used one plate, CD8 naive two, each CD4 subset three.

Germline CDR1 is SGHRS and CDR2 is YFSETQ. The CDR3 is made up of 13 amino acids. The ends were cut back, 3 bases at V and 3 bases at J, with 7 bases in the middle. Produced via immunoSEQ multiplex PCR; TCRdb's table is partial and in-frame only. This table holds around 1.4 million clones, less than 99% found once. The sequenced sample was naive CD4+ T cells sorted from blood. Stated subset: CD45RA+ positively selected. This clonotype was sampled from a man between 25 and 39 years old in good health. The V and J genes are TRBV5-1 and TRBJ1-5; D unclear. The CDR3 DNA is TGCGCCAGCAGCTACGGATCCAATCAGCCCCAGCATTTT. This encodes CASSYGSNQPQHF.